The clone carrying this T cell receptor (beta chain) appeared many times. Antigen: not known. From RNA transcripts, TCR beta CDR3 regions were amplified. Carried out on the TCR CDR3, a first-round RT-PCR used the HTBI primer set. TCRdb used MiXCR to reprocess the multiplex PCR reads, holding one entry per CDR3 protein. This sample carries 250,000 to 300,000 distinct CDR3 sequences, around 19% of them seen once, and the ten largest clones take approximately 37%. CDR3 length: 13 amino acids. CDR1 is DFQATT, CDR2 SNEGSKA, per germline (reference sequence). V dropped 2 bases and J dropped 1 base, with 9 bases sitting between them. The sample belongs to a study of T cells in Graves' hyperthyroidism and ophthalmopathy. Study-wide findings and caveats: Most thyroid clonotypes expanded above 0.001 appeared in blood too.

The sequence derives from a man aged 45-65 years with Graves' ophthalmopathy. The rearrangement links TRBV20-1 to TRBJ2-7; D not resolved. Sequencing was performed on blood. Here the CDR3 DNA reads TGCAGTGCTAGACATCTCCTATCCTACGAGCAGTACTTC. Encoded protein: CSARHLLSYEQYF.